These 19 T cell receptor beta chains share one sample of origin, sequenced in a study of T cell changes during pregnancy in multiple sclerosis. Method: immunoSEQ multiplex PCR; TCRdb's copy keeps in-frame clones and lacks some. The table lists some 120,000 clones, 96% of them singletons. Source: peripheral blood, taken after pregnancy. The receptors shown here come from a female donor with multiple sclerosis, enrolled in a pregnancy study.

The chain has TRBV2 and TRBJ1-5; D remains ambiguous. The germline gives CDR1 SNHLY, CDR2 FYNNEI. The CDR3 has 12 amino acids. The V gene lost 5 bases and the J gene lost 5 bases, with 7 bases spanning the gap. The CDR3 protein is CASSPSDQPQHF. Here the CDR3 DNA reads TGTGCCAGCAGTCCCTCGGATCAGCCCCAGCATTTT.

The rearrangement links TRBV11-1 to TRBJ1-2; 9 positions match TRBD1. Germline lookup yields CDR1 SGHAT and CDR2 FQDESV (reference sequence). V gave up 8 bases and J gave up 0 bases; unmatched junction bases: 10. This CDR3 spans 16 amino acids. The CDR3 DNA is TGTGCCAGCGCCCGGGACAGGGACCCCTCTAACTATGGCTACACCTTC. Translated: CASARDRDPSNYGYTF.

V usage is TRBV4-2 and J usage is TRBJ1-3; no clear D gene. The CDR3 loop spans 18 amino acids. In germline, CDR1 is LGHNA, CDR2 YNFKEQ. The V gene lost 3 bases and the J gene lost 0 bases, with 18 bases spanning the gap. CDR3 residues: CASSHLAEGHISGNTIYF. The CDR3 nucleotides read TGTGCCAGCAGCCACCTAGCAGAGGGCCACATCTCTGGAAACACCATATATTTT.

The rearrangement links TRBV6-5 to TRBJ1-4; a weak D match, TRBD1 (6 bases). CDR1 is MNHEY and CDR2 is SVGAGI in the germline V gene. Trimming took 6 bases from V and 1 from J, leaving 9 bases between them. This CDR3 is 14 amino acids long. The CDR3 bases are TGTGCCAGCAGGCCCAGGGGAACTAATGAAAAACTGTTTTTT. Protein sequence: CASRPRGTNEKLFF.

The genes are TRBV9 and TRBJ1-2; possible D gene TRBD1, 6 bases. Germline loops: CDR1 SGDLS, CDR2 YYNGEE. Trimming removed 3 bases from V and 5 bases from J, with 8 bases in between. The CDR3 sequence is 12 residues long. The CDR3 DNA sequence: TGTGCCAGCAGCGGCCAGGGGTATGGCTACACCTTC. Protein: CASSGQGYGYTF.

This chain connects TRBV2 to TRBJ2-5; 15 bases line up with TRBD2. The length of the CDR3 is 17 residues. Germline V gene lookup returns CDR1 SNHLY and CDR2 FYNNEI. Trimming removed 6 bases from V and 5 bases from J; junction bases left unmatched: 10. The CDR3 reads CASRGLAGGPYEETQYF. CDR3 nucleotide sequence: TGTGCCAGCAGAGGACTAGCGGGAGGGCCTTACGAGGAGACCCAGTACTTC.

The chain is built from TRBV5-4 and TRBJ1-2; weak D call: TRBD1 (5 bases). The germline CDR1 and CDR2 sequences are SGHNT and YYREEE (reference sequence). This CDR3 has 13 amino acids. Trimming took off 4 bases at V and 6 bases at J, with 13 bases between the two ends. DNA of the CDR3: TGTGCCAGCAGCAAGGGGCTTTGGGATGGCTACACCTTC. As protein: CASSKGLWDGYTF.

The chain uses TRBV6-6 and TRBJ1-2, with TRBD1 identical over 8 bases. Germline CDR1 is MNHNY and CDR2 is SVGAGI (reference sequence). V lost 10 bases, J lost 6 bases, and 10 bases stayed unmatched. This CDR3 is 13 amino acids long. The CDR3 is CANSIGTGNGYTF. As DNA, the CDR3 is TGTGCCAACTCAATAGGGACAGGCAATGGCTACACCTTC.

The chain combines TRBV19 with TRBJ2-7, with 7 bases aligning to TRBD2. V lost 5 bases, J lost 0 bases, and 13 bases stayed unmatched. CDR1 LNHDA and CDR2 SQIVND come from the germline V gene (reference sequence). The CDR3 loop spans 17 amino acids. The CDR3 protein is CASSVPGRALSSYEQYF. The CDR3 DNA reads as TGTGCCAGTAGTGTCCCGGGGAGGGCGTTGAGCTCCTACGAGCAGTACTTC. The full variable domain, its missing parts supplied by reference TRBV19 and TRBJ2-7, is DGGITQSPKYLFRKEGQNVTLSCEQNLNHDAMYWYRQDPGQGLRLIYYSQIVNDFQKGDIAEGYSVSREKKESFPLTVTSAQKNPTAFYLCASSVPGRALSSYEQYFGPGTRLTVT.

This chain uses TRBV4-3 with TRBJ1-1; TRBD1 aligns across 7 bases. The trim removed 4 bases at V and 1 base at J, leaving 6 bases unmatched. Germline CDR1 is LGHNA and CDR2 is YSLEER. The CDR3 covers 15 residues. As DNA, the CDR3 is TGCGCCAGCAGCCTAACAGACAGGGCGAACACTGAAGCTTTCTTT. This sequence encodes CASSLTDRANTEAFF.

The chain uses TRBV5-1 and TRBJ2-1, with TRBD1 identical over 9 bases. This CDR3 has 14 amino acids. The V and J ends lost 8 bases and 9 bases, in that order; junction bases with no gene match: 12. The germline CDR1 and CDR2 sequences are SGHRS and YFSETQ. CDR3 nucleotide sequence: TGCGCCAGTGGATCGACAGGGGGAGGGGGTGAGCAGTTCTTC. Translated: CASGSTGGGGEQFF.

V is TRBV7-3 and J is TRBJ2-5; D is perhaps TRBD1 (5 bases). This CDR3 contains 14 residues. V shed 6 bases and J shed 3 bases, with 14 bases lying between them. Germline assignment: CDR1 SGHTA and CDR2 FQGTGA. The CDR3 loop reads CASSWQGGEETQYF. The CDR3 DNA follows: TGTGCCAGCAGTTGGCAGGGTGGTGAAGAGACCCAGTACTTC. Together with reference TRBV7-3 and TRBJ2-5, the CDR3 gives the full variable domain: GAGVSQTPSNKVTEKGKYVELRCDPISGHTALYWYRQSLGQGPEFLIYFQGTGAADDSGLPNDRFFAVRPEGSVSTLKIQRTERGDSAVYLCASSWQGGEETQYFGPGTRLLVL.

This clone came up once. V is TRBV29-1 and J is TRBJ2-5; TRBD2 agrees at 12 bases. From germline, CDR1 is SQVTM and CDR2 ANQGSEA. After removal of 4 bases from V and 5 bases from J, the junction contained 5 bases not matched to a gene. This CDR3 has 14 residues. The CDR3 region has the DNA TGCAGCGTTGGACTAGCGGGAGTGAGGGAGACCCAGTACTTC. It specifies CSVGLAGVRETQYF.

The rearrangement joins TRBV5-6 to TRBJ2-6, with a tentative D call TRBD2 (5 bases). Deletions cut 0 bases from V and 2 bases from J, with 12 bases between. The V gene's germline CDR1 is SGHDT and CDR2 YYEEEE. This CDR3 has 17 residues. In DNA, the CDR3 is TGTGCCAGCAGCTTGGATGTCGGGGATCCTGGGGCCAACGTCCTGACTTTC. It specifies CASSLDVGDPGANVLTF.

This clone was detected once. The chain couples TRBV19 to TRBJ1-5, with 9 bases aligning to TRBD1. This CDR3 spans 15 amino acids. Germline trimming cut 7 bases from V and 3 bases from J; bases unmatched to any gene: 7. CDR1 and CDR2 from the germline V gene are LNHDA and SQIVND (reference sequence). Written as DNA, the CDR3 is TGTGCCAGTATTCTAGGGACAGGGCACAATCAGCCCCAGCATTTT. Its protein is CASILGTGHNQPQHF.

A remark on this clone: At one boundary the junction diverges from the germline segment, which might be a read error. J is TRBJ1-3 and V is TRBV29-1; no clear D gene. Per germline, CDR1 SQVTM and CDR2 ANQGSEA. CDR3 size: 14 residues. The CDR3 DNA follows: TGCAGCGTTGAAGATTCGCTCCGGAGAAACGCCATATATTTT. Its protein is CSVEDSLRRNAIYF.

The chain couples TRBV9 to TRBJ2-2, with 9 positions matching TRBD2. CDR3 length: 16 amino acids. The germline V gene encodes CDR1 SGDLS and CDR2 YYNGEE. V shed 3 bases and J 2 bases; nucleotides not matched to a gene: 5. The CDR3 nucleotides read TGTGCCAGCAGCGGCCGACTAGCGGTAAACACCGGGGAGCTGTTTTTT. It encodes CASSGRLAVNTGELFF.

The rearrangement links TRBV10-3 to TRBJ2-3; perhaps TRBD2 as D (5 bases). The CDR3 totals 14 residues. Deletions cut 2 bases from V and 6 bases from J, with 12 bases between. Per the germline V gene, CDR1 is ENHRY and CDR2 is SYGVKD. CDR3 in amino acids: CAISEAGWRDTQYF. The DNA of the CDR3 is TGTGCCATCAGTGAGGCCGGATGGAGGGATACGCAGTATTTT.

The gene calls are TRBV6-1 and TRBJ2-3, with 7 bases identical to TRBD2. From germline, CDR1 is MNHNS and CDR2 SASEGT. The CDR3 spans 19 residues. V lost 0 bases to trimming and J lost 0 bases; unmatched junction nucleotides: 12. The DNA of the CDR3 is TGTGCCAGCAGTGAAGCGCTTTGGGCTAGCGGACCTAGCACAGATACGCAGTATTTT. Translating gives CASSEALWASGPSTDTQYF.